These T cell receptor beta chains were read from a single sample in a study of blood T cells in healthy people across ages. TCRdb called the 5' RACE reads again in MiXCR, with one record for every CDR3 protein. The sample shows fewer than 1.5 million distinct CDR3 sequences, approximately 38% of them seen only once. The sample taken for sequencing was blood. These receptor sequences come from a woman aged 18 to 35 in good health. CDR3s include the opening cysteine and the closing phenylalanine or tryptophan. Fields, in order: clone size, J gene, V gene, CDR3 protein. Not every row has a clone size; where given, it reads once, few, many or a size class.

NA,TRBJ1-1,TRBV9,CASSALRDEAFF
few,TRBJ1-1,TRBV12-3/TRBV12-4,CASRAGVMNTEAFF
NA,TRBJ1-3,TRBV12-3/TRBV12-4,CASSSMVISRNTIYF
NA,TRBJ2-1,TRBV20-1,CSATDGSKVQFF
few,TRBJ1-5,TRBV7-4,CASSFREGAGGVHF
NA,TRBJ2-5,TRBV28,CASTLQGDYGQYF
NA,TRBJ2-1,TRBV5-1,CASSAGQGFEEQFF
NA,TRBJ2-3,TRBV6-5,CASSYRAGGTDTQYF
NA,TRBJ2-5,TRBV3-1,CAGSDGLAGLETQYF
NA,TRBJ2-1,TRBV14,CASSQDSGPQRVYNEQFF
NA,NA,TRBV6-1,CASSIGTSGGLYNEQYF
few,TRBJ1-2,TRBV28,CASWDLLRDGYTF
NA,TRBJ2-3,TRBV10-3,CAISDTGATTDTQYF
few,TRBJ1-6,TRBV2,CASSEIAGQVYNSPLHF
NA,TRBJ1-2,TRBV4-1,CASSQEWDWGLSGGYTF
NA,TRBJ1-1,TRBV27,CASASAGGIEAAFF
once,TRBJ2-2,TRBV28,CASSLTGGAGELFF
few,NA,TRBV11-2,CASSLVGISGEQYF
NA,TRBJ2-5,TRBV9,CASSRGLAGDEYF
few,TRBJ2-5,TRBV13,CASSPGPRTQYF
NA,TRBJ2-5,TRBV5-1,CASGRARFQETQYF
NA,TRBJ2-1,TRBV7-2,CASLAGGAGNEQFF
NA,TRBJ1-1,TRBV28,CASSVGGGRTEAFF
few,TRBJ1-1,TRBV10-3,CATAVNTEAFF
NA,TRBJ2-5,TRBV5-1,CASSYGLAGGRIQETQYF
few,TRBJ2-3,TRBV3-1,CASSPVLGGADTQYF
NA,TRBJ2-7,TRBV12-3/TRBV12-4,CASSLVAGEPYEQYF
few,TRBJ2-3,TRBV3-1,CASSQNPRGFNSGGPTDTQYF
NA,TRBJ2-7,TRBV14,CASSQPGLHYREQYF
NA,TRBJ2-7,TRBV27,CASRAGEEQYF
NA,TRBJ2-7,TRBV12-3/TRBV12-4,CASSRLLAGGPREQYF
NA,TRBJ2-7,TRBV10-3,CAISGGDRESYEQYF
NA,TRBJ2-5,TRBV20-1,CSAPTSGGQETQYF
NA,TRBJ2-5,TRBV29-1,CSVETGKETQYF
many,TRBJ2-3,TRBV7-9,CASSFQASTDTQYF
NA,TRBJ2-3,TRBV20-1,CSASSDPTDTQYF
NA,TRBJ2-7,TRBV6-5,CASSARLDSYEQYF
few,TRBJ2-7,TRBV9,CASSVAEGQGLYEQYF
NA,NA,TRBV6-6,CASSFGTSGDKNIQYF
NA,TRBJ1-1,TRBV27,CASSLSVKGARGTEAFF
many,TRBJ2-1,TRBV3-1,CASSPPGTSGYNEQFF
NA,NA,TRBV20-1,CSAHSGAYNEQYF